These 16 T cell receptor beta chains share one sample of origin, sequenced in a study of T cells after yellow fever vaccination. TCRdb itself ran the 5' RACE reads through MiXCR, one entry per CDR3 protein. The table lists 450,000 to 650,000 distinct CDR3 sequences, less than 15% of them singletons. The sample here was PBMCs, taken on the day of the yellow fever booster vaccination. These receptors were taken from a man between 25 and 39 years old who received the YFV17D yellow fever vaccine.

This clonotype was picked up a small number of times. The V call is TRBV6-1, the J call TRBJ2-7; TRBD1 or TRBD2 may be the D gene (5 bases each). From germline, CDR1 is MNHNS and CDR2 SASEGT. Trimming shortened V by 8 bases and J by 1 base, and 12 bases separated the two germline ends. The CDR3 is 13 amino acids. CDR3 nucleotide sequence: TGTGCCAGCCACTCTGGGGGATCCTACGAGCAGTACTTC. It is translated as CASHSGGSYEQYF.

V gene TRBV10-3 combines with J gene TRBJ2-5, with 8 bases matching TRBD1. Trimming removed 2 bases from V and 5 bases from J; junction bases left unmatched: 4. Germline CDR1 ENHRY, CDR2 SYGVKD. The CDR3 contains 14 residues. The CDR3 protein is CAISEEDRVETQYF. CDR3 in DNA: TGTGCCATCAGTGAGGAGGACAGGGTGGAGACCCAGTACTTC.

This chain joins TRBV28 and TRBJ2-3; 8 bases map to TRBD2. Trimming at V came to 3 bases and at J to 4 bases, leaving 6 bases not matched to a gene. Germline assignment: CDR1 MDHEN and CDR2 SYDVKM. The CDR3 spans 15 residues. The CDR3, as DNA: TGTGCCAGCAGTTTTTCCAGCGGGAGTTCAGATACGCAGTATTTT. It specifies CASSFSSGSSDTQYF.

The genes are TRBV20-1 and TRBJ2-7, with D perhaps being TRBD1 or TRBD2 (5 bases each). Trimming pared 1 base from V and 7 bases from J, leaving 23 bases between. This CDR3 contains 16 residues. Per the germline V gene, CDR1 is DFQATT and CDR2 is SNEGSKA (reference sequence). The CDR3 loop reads CSARVILTDYRGEQYF. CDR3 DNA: TGCAGTGCTAGAGTGATACTAACCGACTATAGGGGTGAGCAGTACTTC.

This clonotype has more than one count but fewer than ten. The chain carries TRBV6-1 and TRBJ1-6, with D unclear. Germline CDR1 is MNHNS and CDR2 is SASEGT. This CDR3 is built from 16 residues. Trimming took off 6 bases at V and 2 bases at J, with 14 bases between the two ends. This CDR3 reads CASSLPPTPYNSPLHF. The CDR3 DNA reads TGTGCCAGCAGCCTCCCCCCGACTCCCTATAATTCACCCCTCCACTTT.

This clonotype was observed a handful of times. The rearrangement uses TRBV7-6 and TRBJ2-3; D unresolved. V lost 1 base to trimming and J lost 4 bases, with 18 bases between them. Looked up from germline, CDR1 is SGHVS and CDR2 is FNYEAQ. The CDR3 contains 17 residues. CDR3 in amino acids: CASSLVTDGRGADTQYF. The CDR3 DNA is TGTGCCAGCAGCTTAGTAACCGACGGACGTGGGGCAGATACGCAGTATTTT.

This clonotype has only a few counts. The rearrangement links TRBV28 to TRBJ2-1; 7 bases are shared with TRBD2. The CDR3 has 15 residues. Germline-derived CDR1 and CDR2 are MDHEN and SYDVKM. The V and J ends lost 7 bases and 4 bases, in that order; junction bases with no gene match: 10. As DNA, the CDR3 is TGTGCCAGCAAAAAGGCGGCGGGGGTTTACAATGAGCAGTTCTTC. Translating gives CASKKAAGVYNEQFF. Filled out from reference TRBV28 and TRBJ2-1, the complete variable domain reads DVKVTQSSRYLVKRTGEKVFLECVQDMDHENMFWYRQDPGLGLRLIYFSYDVKMKEKGDIPEGYSVSREKKERFSLILESASTNQTSMYLCASKKAAGVYNEQFFGPGTRLTVL.

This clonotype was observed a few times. For the CDR3, the DNA is TGTGCCAGCAGCCAGGGGTTAGCCAAAAACATTCAGTACTTC. Translated, it gives CASSQGLAKNIQYF. The chain combines TRBV6-1 with TRBJ2-4, with a possible D match to TRBD1 (6 bases). CDR3 length equals 14 residues. V lost 6 bases to trimming and J lost 0 bases, with 9 bases between them. Looked up from germline, CDR1 is MNHNS and CDR2 is SASEGT.

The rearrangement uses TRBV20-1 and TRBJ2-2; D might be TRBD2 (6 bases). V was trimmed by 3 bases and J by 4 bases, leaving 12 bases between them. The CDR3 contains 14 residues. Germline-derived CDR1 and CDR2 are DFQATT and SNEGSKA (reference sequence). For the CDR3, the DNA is TGCAGTGCTAGGCTAGCGCGGGGCACCGGGGAGCTGTTTTTT. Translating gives CSARLARGTGELFF.

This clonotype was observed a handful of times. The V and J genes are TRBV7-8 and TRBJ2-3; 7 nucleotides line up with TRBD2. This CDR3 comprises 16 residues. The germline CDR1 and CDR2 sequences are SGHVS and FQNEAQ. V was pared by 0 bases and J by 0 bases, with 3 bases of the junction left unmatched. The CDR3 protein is CASSLAGGASTDTQYF. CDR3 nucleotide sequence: TGTGCCAGCAGCTTAGCGGGAGGGGCTAGCACAGATACGCAGTATTTT.

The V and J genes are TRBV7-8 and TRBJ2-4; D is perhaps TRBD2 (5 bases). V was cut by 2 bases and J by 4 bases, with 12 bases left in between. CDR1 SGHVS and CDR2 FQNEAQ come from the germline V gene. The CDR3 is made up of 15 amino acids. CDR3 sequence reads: CASSLSEEDKNIQYF. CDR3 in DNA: TGTGCCAGCAGCTTATCGGAGGAAGATAAAAACATTCAGTACTTC.

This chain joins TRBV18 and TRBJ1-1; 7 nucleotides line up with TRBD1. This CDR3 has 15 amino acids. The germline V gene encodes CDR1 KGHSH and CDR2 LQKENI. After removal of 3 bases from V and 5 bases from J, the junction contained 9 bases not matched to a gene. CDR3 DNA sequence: TGTGCCAGCTCACCTTCGGACAGGAGTCATACTGAAGCTTTCTTT. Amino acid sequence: CASSPSDRSHTEAFF.

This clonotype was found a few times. CDR3 nucleotide sequence: TGCGCCAGCAGCCAAGATTTCGGACTAGCGGGTTTCCACAATGAGCAGTTCTTC. This sequence encodes CASSQDFGLAGFHNEQFF. The V call is TRBV4-3, the J call TRBJ2-1, with 11 bases aligning to TRBD2. V shed 0 bases and J 5 bases; nucleotides not matched to a gene: 9. Germline CDR1 is LGHNA and CDR2 is YSLEER. This CDR3 region has 18 residues.

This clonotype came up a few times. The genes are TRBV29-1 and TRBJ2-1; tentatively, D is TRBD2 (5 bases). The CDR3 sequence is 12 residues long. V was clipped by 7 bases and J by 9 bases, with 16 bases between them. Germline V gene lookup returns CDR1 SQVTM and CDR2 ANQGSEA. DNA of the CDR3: TGCAGCGCCCTAGCTCTGTCGAGTGAGCAGTTCTTC. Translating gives CSALALSSEQFF.

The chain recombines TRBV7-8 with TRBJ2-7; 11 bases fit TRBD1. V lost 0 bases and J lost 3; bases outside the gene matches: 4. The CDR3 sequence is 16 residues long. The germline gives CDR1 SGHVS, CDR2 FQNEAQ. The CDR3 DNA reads TGTGCCAGCAGCTTAGCGACCGGGACAGGGGGCTACGAGCAGTACTTC. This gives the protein CASSLATGTGGYEQYF.

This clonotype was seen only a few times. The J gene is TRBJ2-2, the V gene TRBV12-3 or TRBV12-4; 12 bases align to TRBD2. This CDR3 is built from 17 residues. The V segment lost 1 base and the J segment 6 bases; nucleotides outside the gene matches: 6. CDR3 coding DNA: TGTGCCAGCAGTTTAGGGCTAGCGGGAGGGCTATCCGGGGAGCTGTTTTTT. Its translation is CASSLGLAGGLSGELFF.